The clone carrying this T cell receptor beta chain was picked up one time. Its antigen is not known. The CDR3 runs 17 residues. CDR1 is LGHNA and CDR2 is YSLEER in the germline V gene. V dropped 1 base and J dropped 6; count of bases not matched to a gene: 9. Generated by immunoSEQ multiplex PCR, the TCRdb table keeps only in-frame clones and is missing some. The profile shows tens of thousands of clones, about four fifths of them singletons. This entry belongs to a study of identifying expanded T cells in peripheral blood. Study-wide findings and caveats: Variance in clone template counts between approximately two-week samples significantly increased with total template count across all healthy donors.

The chain couples TRBV4-3 to TRBJ2-2, with 9 bases that match TRBD2. The receptor was derived from a person between 18 and 75 years old in good health. The specimen was blood. The CDR3, as DNA: TGCGCCAGCAGCCAAGGAGGTAGCGGGAGACTTGCCGGGGAGCTGTTTTTT. This translates into CASSQGGSGRLAGELFF.